What follows describes a single TCR beta chain. Preparation of the TCRbeta library was carried out with unique molecular identifiers. TCRdb independently ran MiXCR on the PCR reads; one entry per CDR3 protein. The table lists approximately 200,000 distinct CDR3 sequences, approximately 15% of them singletons, with roughly an eighth in the top ten. The entry originates in a study of T-cell reconstitution after alpha-beta-depleted transplantation in children. Trimming cost V 4 bases and J 6 bases, with 16 bases left between them. From germline, CDR1 is MGHRA and CDR2 YSYEKL. This CDR3 comprises 15 residues.

The chain combines TRBV4-1 with TRBJ2-1, with a weak D call TRBD2 (6 bases). This clonotype was sampled from a human donor who donated a stem cell graft to a child with acute lymphoblastic leukemia. Sample: PBMCs from the stem cell graft donor, taken from the stem cell graft. CDR3 DNA: TGCGCCAGCAGCCGAGGGGACTCCATCTCCAATGAGCAGTTCTTC. This gives the protein CASSRGDSISNEQFF.